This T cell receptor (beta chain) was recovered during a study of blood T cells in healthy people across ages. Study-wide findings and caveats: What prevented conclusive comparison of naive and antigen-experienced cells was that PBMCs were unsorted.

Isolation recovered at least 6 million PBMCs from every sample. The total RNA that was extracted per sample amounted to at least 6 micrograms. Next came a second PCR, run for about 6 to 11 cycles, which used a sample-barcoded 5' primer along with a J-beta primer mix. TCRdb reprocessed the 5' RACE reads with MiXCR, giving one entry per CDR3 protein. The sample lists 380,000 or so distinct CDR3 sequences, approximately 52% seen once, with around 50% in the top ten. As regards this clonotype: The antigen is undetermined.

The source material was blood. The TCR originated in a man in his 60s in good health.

The DNA of the CDR3 is TGCGCCAGCAGCCAAGATGAGGGGACTGCTTTCGAGCAGTACTTC. Amino acids: CASSQDEGTAFEQYF. This rearrangement joins TRBV4-1 to TRBJ2-5; D possibly corresponds to TRBD2 (6 bases). The J call may be wrong; the DNA end is better matched by TRBJ2-7. This CDR3 comprises 15 residues. CDR1 is MGHRA, CDR2 YSYEKL, per germline.